The 4 T cell receptor beta chains given below trace back to one sample, sequenced in a study of shared clonotypes between healthy human individuals. Libraries were prepared by immunoSEQ multiplex PCR; TCRdb keeps only in-frame clonotypes and omits some of them. The sample gives more than 900,000 clones, 78% of which show up once; roughly 0.65% is in the top ten. The sequencing sample was made of memory CD4+ T cells from PBMCs. Subset: CD45RA-negative fraction. The receptor source for this set is a man between 18 and 29 years old in good health. Some clones in this sample may be carry-over from other donors' samples.

The count of this clone is one. V gene TRBV5-1 combines with J gene TRBJ2-7, with D possibly being TRBD1 (6 bases). From germline, CDR1 is SGHRS and CDR2 YFSETQ. Deletions cut 0 bases from V and 4 bases from J, with 14 bases between. The CDR3 contains 15 residues. The CDR3 DNA follows: TGCGCCAGCAGCTTGGGGGGGCAGTATGGGTACGAGCAGTACTTC. Translation gives CASSLGGQYGYEQYF.

This clone was detected many times. The sample holds other DNA sequences that translate to the same CDR3. CDR3 sequence reads: CASSEGGGTDTQYF. The CDR3, as DNA: TGTGCCAGCAGTGAGGGGGGGGGCACAGATACGCAGTATTTT. J is TRBJ2-3 and V is TRBV2; 7 nucleotides agree with TRBD2. Losses at the gene ends were 3 bases for V and 1 base for J; bases not matched to a gene: 1. The CDR3 totals 14 residues. The V gene's germline CDR1 is SNHLY and CDR2 FYNNEI.

V gene TRBV27 combines with J gene TRBJ2-7; TRBD1 or TRBD2 may be the D gene (6 bases each). This CDR3 has 12 amino acids. Trimming shortened V by 5 bases and J by 6 bases, and 11 bases separated the two germline ends. The germline gives CDR1 MNHEY, CDR2 SMNVEV (reference sequence). CDR3 residues: CASSLGGGEQYF. The CDR3 region has the DNA TGTGCCAGCAGTCTCGGAGGGGGCGAGCAGTACTTC.

This rearrangement joins TRBV5-1 to TRBJ2-1; TRBD2 agrees at 12 bases. The CDR3 runs to 14 residues. The V gene end was trimmed by 8 bases and the J gene end by 9 bases; junction bases not matched to a gene: 9. Germline values: CDR1 SGHRS, CDR2 YFSETQ. The CDR3: CASKPGLAGSEQFF. As DNA, the CDR3 is TGCGCCAGTAAACCGGGACTAGCGGGTTCTGAGCAGTTCTTC.